The clone carrying this TCR beta chain was seen ten or more times. The target antigen is unknown. This sample is drawn from a study of T-cell reconstitution after alpha-beta-depleted transplantation in children. Per germline, CDR1 MNHEY and CDR2 SVGEGT. The length of the CDR3 is 17 residues. V gave up 4 bases and J gave up 4 bases, with 19 bases separating them. For TCRbeta, the library was prepared with unique molecular identifiers. MiXCR, run by TCRdb on the PCR reads, gives a single entry per CDR3 protein. This sample has approximately 240,000 distinct CDR3 sequences; 11% occur once, and the top ten carry 28%. Study results and caveats: By about two months after transplant, alpha-beta T cells reportedly arose from several hundred graft clones that had expanded.

The clonotype comes from a child younger than two with acute myeloid leukemia, due to receive a stem cell transplant. The sample was PBMCs, taken before TCRalphabeta/CD19-depleted stem cell transplant. This sequence joins TRBV6-2 or TRBV6-3 and TRBJ2-2; possibly TRBD2 for D (6 bases). The CDR3 DNA reads TGTGCCAGCAGTTCATCTGGACTACTTGGTCCCACCGGGGAGCTGTTTTTT. This sequence encodes CASSSSGLLGPTGELFF.